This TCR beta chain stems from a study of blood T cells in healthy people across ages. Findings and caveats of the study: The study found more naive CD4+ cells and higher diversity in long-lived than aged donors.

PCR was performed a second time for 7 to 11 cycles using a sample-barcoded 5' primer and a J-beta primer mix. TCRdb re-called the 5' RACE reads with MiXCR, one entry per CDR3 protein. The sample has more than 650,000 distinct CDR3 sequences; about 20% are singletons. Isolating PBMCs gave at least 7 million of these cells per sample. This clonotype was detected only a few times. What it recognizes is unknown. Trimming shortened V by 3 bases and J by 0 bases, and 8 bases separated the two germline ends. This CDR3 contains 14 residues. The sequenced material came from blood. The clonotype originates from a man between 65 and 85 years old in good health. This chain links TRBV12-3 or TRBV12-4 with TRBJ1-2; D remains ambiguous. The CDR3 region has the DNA TGTGCCAGCAGTTTGACCGCAGCTAACTATGGCTACACCTTC. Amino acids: CASSLTAANYGYTF.